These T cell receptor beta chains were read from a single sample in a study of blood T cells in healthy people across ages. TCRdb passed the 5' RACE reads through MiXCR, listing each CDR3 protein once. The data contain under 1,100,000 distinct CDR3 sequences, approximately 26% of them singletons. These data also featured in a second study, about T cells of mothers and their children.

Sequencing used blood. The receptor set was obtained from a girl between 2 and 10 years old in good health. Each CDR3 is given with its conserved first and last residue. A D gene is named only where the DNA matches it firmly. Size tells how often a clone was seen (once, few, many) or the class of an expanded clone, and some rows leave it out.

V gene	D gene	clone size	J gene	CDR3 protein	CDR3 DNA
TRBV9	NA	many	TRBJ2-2	CASSVSQGGTGELFF	TGTGCCAGCAGCGTTAGCCAGGGTGGCACCGGGGAGCTGTTTTTT
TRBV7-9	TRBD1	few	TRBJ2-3	CASSLGQVIDTQYF	TGTGCCAGCAGCCTCGGACAGGTGATAGATACGCAGTATTTT
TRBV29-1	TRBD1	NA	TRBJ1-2	CSVEGGRGQEDGRYGYTF	TGCAGCGTTGAGGGGGGCAGGGGGCAAGAGGACGGACGCTATGGCTACACCTTC
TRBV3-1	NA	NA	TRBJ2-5	CASSQGGYGPFF	TGTGCCAGCAGCCAAGGAGGCTACGGGCCGTTCTTC
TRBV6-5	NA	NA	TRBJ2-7	CAGSYSKQSNVPSYEQYF	TGTGCCGGCAGTTACTCGAAACAGTCAAACGTTCCCTCCTACGAGCAGTACTTC
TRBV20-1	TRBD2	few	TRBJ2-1	CSASWRELEQFF	TGCAGTGCTAGCTGGCGGGAGCTTGAGCAGTTCTTC
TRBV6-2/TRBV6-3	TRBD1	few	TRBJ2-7	CASRRVTGDEQYF	TGTGCCAGCAGAAGGGTGACAGGGGACGAGCAGTACTTC
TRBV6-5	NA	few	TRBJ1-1	CASSYSRRGTGDTEAFF	TGTGCCAGCAGTTACTCCAGAAGAGGCACGGGAGACACTGAAGCTTTCTTT
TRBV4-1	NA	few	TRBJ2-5	CASSQPGSQETQYF	TGCGCCAGCAGCCAACCGGGATCCCAAGAGACCCAGTACTTC
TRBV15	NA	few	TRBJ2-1	CATSRTITGTRTLF	TGTGCCACCAGCAGAACTATAACCGGGACCCGGACCCTGTTC
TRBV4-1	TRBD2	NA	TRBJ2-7	CASSQDSLAGSYEQYF	TGCGCCAGCAGCCAAGATTCCCTAGCGGGAAGCTACGAGCAGTACTTC
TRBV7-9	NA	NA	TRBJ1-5	CASSFGFGQPQHF	TGTGCCAGCAGTTTCGGTTTCGGCCAGCCCCAGCATTTT
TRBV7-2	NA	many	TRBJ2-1	CASSLDLGEQFF	TGTGCCAGCAGCTTAGATCTGGGGGAGCAGTTCTTC
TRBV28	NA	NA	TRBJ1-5	CASSLDSLNQPQHF	TGTGCCAGCAGTTTGGATAGTCTCAATCAGCCCCAGCATTTT
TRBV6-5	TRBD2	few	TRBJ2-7	CASRPPSGSGHEQYF	TGTGCCAGCAGGCCGCCTAGCGGGAGTGGTCACGAGCAGTACTTC
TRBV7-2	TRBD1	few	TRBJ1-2	CASSTQGQGYYGYTF	TGTGCCAGCAGTACCCAAGGACAGGGCTACTATGGCTACACCTTC
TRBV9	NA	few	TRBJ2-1	CASSAPRLWDEQFF	TGTGCCAGCAGCGCTCCCCGGTTATGGGATGAGCAGTTCTTC
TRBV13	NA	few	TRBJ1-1	CASGSNTEAFF	TGTGCCAGCGGGTCGAACACTGAAGCTTTCTTT
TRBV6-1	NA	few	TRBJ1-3	CASSVRRQISGNTIYF	TGTGCCAGCAGTGTCCGACGGCAGATCTCTGGAAACACCATATATTTT
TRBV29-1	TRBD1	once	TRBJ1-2	CSVERTGLLYGYTF	TGCAGCGTTGAAAGGACAGGGCTTTTGTATGGCTACACCTTC
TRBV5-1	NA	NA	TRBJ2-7	CASTAGGNAYEQYF	TGCGCCAGCACAGCAGGGGGGAACGCCTACGAGCAGTACTTC
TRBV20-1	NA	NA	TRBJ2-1	CSTTDWSDNEQFF	TGCAGTACCACGGACTGGAGTGACAATGAGCAGTTCTTC
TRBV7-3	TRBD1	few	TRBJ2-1	CASSSGQGEGNEQFF	TGTGCCAGCAGCTCCGGACAGGGTGAAGGCAATGAGCAGTTCTTC
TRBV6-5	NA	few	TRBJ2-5	CASSYLGVETQYF	TGTGCCAGCAGTTACTTGGGCGTCGAGACCCAGTACTTC
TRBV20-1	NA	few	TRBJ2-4	CSARKTEVAKNIQYF	TGCAGTGCTAGGAAGACAGAGGTCGCCAAAAACATTCAGTACTTC
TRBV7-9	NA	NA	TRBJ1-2	CASSLSNGEGYAF	TGTGCCAGCAGCTTATCTAACGGGGAAGGCTACGCCTTC
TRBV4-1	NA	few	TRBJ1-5	CASSPFDRNQPQHF	TGCGCCAGCAGCCCCTTTGACAGGAATCAGCCCCAGCATTTT
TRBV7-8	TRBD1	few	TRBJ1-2	CASRTTGGGLYGYTF	TGTGCCAGCAGGACGACAGGGGGAGGCCTCTATGGCTACACCTTC
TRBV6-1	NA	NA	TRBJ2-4	CATTGFKNIQYF	TGTGCCACTACAGGGTTCAAAAACATTCAGTACTTC
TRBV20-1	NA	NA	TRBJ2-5	CSPRGGGQKTQYF	TGCAGTCCCAGGGGGGGTGGCCAAAAGACCCAGTACTTC
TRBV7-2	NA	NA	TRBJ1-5	CASSPMLEGSQPQHF	TGTGCCAGCAGCCCGATGCTAGAAGGTAGCCAGCCCCAGCATTTT
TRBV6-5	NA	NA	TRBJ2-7	CASSDGFFGYEQYF	TGTGCCAGCAGTGACGGCTTTTTCGGCTACGAGCAGTACTTC
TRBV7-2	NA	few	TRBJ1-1	CASSFIWGPAFF	TGTGCCAGCAGCTTTATTTGGGGACCAGCTTTCTTT
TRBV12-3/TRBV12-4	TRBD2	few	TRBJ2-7	CASSPLAGGPREQYF	TGTGCCAGCAGTCCGTTAGCGGGAGGGCCTAGGGAGCAGTACTTC
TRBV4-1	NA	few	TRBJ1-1	CASSQPTAEAFF	TGCGCCAGCAGCCAACCGACGGCTGAAGCTTTCTTT
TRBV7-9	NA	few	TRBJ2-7	CASSLVDGPYEQYF	TGTGCCAGCAGCTTAGTCGACGGACCCTACGAGCAGTACTTC
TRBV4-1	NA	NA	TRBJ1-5	CASSQTGASANQPQHF	TGCGCCAGCAGCCAGACCGGGGCTTCCGCCAATCAGCCCCAGCATTTT
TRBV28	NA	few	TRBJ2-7	CASSLRVEQYF	TGTGCCAGCAGTTTGAGGGTCGAGCAGTACTTC
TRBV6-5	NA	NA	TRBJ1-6	CASSFSSQLYNSPLHF	TGTGCCAGCAGTTTCTCGTCACAGCTTTATAATTCACCCCTCCACTTT
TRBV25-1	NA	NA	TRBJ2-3	CASSDWADTDTQYF	TGTGCCAGCAGTGATTGGGCGGACACAGATACGCAGTATTTT
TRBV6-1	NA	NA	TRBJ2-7	CASSASFYEQYF	TGTGCCAGCAGTGCCAGCTTCTACGAGCAGTACTTC
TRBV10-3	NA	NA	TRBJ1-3	CATGGAGNTIYF	TGTGCCACCGGAGGAGCTGGAAACACCATATATTTT
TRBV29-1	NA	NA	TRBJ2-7	CSSLGAGEHPYEQYF	TGCAGCTCTCTGGGGGCAGGGGAGCACCCCTACGAGCAGTACTTC
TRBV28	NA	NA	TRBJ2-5	CASSWVGREQETQYF	TGTGCCAGCAGTTGGGTCGGGCGGGAACAAGAGACCCAGTACTTC
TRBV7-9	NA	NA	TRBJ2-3	CASSFLWDTRDTQYF	NA
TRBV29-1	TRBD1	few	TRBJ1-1	CSVSTGGTEAFF	TGCAGCGTTTCTACAGGGGGCACAGAAGCTTTCTTT
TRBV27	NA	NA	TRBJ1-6	CASTLRASSYNSPLHF	TGTGCCAGCACTCTCCGGGCTAGCTCCTATAATTCACCCCTCCACTTT
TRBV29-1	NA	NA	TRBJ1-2	CSVTGALLNYGYTF	TGCAGCGTCACCGGGGCACTCCTTAACTATGGCTACACCTTC
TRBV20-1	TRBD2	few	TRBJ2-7	CSAHGAGLARYEQYF	TGCAGTGCTCATGGTGCGGGACTAGCCAGATACGAGCAGTACTTC
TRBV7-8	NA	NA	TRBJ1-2	CASSSRDGSNYGYTF	TGTGCCAGCAGCTCCCGGGACGGCTCTAACTATGGCTACACCTTC
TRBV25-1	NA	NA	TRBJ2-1	CASRNRGGFGEQFF	TGTGCCAGCAGGAATCGTGGGGGGTTCGGTGAGCAGTTCTTC
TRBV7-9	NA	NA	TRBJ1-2	CASSTRTERNYGYTF	TGTGCCAGCAGCACGCGGACAGAGAGGAACTATGGCTACACCTTC
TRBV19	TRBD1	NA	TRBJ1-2	CASSIGTGGISSYTF	TGTGCCAGTAGTATTGGGACAGGGGGCATTTCGAGCTACACCTTC
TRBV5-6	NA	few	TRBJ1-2	CASSLLRAGYTF	TGTGCCAGCAGCTTGCTCAGGGCGGGCTACACCTTC
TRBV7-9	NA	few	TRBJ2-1	CASSFPRDGPYNEQFF	TGTGCCAGCAGCTTCCCGAGGGACGGACCCTACAATGAGCAGTTCTTC
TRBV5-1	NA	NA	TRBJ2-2	CASSRWGAENTGELFF	TGCGCCAGCAGCAGGTGGGGGGCCGAAAACACCGGGGAGCTGTTTTTT
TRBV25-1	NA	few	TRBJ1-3	CASSEFTGAGQGNTIYF	TGTGCCAGCAGTGAATTTACGGGGGCAGGGCAAGGAAACACCATATATTTT
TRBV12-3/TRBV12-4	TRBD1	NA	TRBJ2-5	CASSYTGGKETQYF	TGTGCCAGCAGTTATACAGGGGGCAAGGAGACCCAGTACTTC
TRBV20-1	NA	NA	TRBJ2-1	CSARDFGGSSYNEQFF	TGCAGTGCTAGAGATTTCGGAGGGAGCTCCTACAATGAGCAGTTCTTC
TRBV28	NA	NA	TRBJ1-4	CASSFRDRGIEKLFF	TGTGCCAGCAGTTTCCGGGACCGTGGGATTGAAAAACTGTTTTTT